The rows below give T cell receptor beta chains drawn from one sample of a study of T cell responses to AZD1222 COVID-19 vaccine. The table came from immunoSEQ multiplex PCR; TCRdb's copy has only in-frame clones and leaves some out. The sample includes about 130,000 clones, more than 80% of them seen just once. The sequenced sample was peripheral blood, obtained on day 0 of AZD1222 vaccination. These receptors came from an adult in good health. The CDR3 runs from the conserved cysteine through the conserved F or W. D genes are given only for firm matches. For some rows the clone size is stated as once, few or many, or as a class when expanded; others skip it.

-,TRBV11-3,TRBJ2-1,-,CASSNLRGANEQFF,TGTGCCAGCTCGAACCTCCGGGGAGCCAATGAGCAGTTCTTC
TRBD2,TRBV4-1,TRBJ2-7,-,CASSQVPGLAGDYEQYF,TGCGCCAGCAGCCAAGTTCCCGGACTAGCGGGAGACTACGAGCAGTACTTC
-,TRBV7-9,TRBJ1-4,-,CASSSPGTEKLFF,TGTGCCAGCAGCTCTCCAGGTACTGAAAAACTGTTTTTT
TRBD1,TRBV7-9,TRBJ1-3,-,CASSPGQGARHSSGNTIYF,TGTGCCAGCAGTCCGGGACAGGGGGCGCGGCATAGCTCTGGAAACACCATATATTTT
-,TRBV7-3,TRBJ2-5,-,CASSLTPYQETQYF,TGTGCCAGCAGCTTAACACCGTACCAAGAGACCCAGTACTTC
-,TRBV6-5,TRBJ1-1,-,CASSRLRITEAFF,TGTGCCAGCAGTAGGTTGAGGATCACTGAAGCTTTCTTT
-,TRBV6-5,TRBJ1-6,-,CASSYLPNRDDSPLHF,TGTGCCAGCAGTTACCTGCCGAATAGGGACGATTCACCCCTCCACTTT
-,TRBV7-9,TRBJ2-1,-,CASSLAWVGSSYNEQFF,TGTGCCAGCAGCTTAGCGTGGGTAGGAAGCTCCTACAATGAGCAGTTCTTC
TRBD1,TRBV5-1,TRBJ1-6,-,CASSLWGQKSSYNSPLHF,TGCGCCAGCAGCTTGTGGGGACAGAAGAGCTCCTATAATTCACCCCTCCACTTT
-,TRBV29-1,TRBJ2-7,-,CSVGASALEQYF,TGCAGCGTCGGAGCTTCGGCTCTCGAGCAGTACTTC
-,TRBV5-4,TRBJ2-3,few,CASSPWRRRLTDTQYF,TGTGCCAGCAGCCCCTGGCGCAGACGACTCACAGATACGCAGTATTTT
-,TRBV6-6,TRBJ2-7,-,CASSYHHQGYEQYF,TGTGCCAGCAGTTACCATCACCAGGGGTACGAGCAGTACTTC
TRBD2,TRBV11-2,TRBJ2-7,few,CASSSRIGLAGGFPYEQYF,TGTGCCAGCAGCTCCCGAATAGGACTAGCGGGAGGCTTCCCGTACGAGCAGTACTTC
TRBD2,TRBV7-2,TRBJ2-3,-,CATRAGGTDTQYF,TGTGCCACTCGAGCGGGGGGCACAGATACGCAGTATTTT
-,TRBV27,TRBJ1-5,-,CASSTTFVAGSNQPQHF,TGTGCCAGCAGTACCACTTTCGTTGCCGGTAGCAATCAGCCCCAGCATTTT
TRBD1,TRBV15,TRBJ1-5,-,CATSTPGQGAFQPQHF,TGTGCCACCAGCACGCCGGGACAGGGAGCGTTTCAGCCCCAGCATTTT
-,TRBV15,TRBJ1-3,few,CATSRGWGSGNTIYF,TGTGCCACCAGCAGAGGGTGGGGCTCTGGAAACACCATATATTTT
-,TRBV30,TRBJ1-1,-,CAWTLRTEAFF,TGTGCCTGGACTCTCAGGACTGAAGCTTTCTTT
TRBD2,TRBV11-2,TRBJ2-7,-,CASSSNLAGTPYEQYF,TGTGCCAGCAGCTCCAACTTAGCGGGAACCCCCTACGAGCAGTACTTC
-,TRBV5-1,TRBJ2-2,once,CASSLGGDRNTGELFF,TGCGCCAGCAGCTTGGGCGGGGACAGGAACACCGGGGAGCTGTTTTTT
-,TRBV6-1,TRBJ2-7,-,CASSERRGPEVQYF,TGTGCCAGCAGTGAAAGGAGAGGGCCTGAAGTGCAGTACTTC
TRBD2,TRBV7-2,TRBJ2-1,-,CASSSLLAGESNEQFF,TGTGCCAGCAGCTCACTACTAGCGGGAGAGTCAAATGAGCAGTTCTTC
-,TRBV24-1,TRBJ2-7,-,CATSDWSGVSYEQYF,TGTGCCACCAGTGATTGGTCAGGAGTCTCCTACGAGCAGTACTTC
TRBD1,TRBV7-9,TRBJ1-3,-,CASSFPGTGHSSGNTIYF,TGTGCCAGCAGCTTCCCGGGGACAGGGCATTCTTCTGGAAACACCATATATTTT
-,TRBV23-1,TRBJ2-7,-,CASSQSHLRRSSYEQYF,TGCGCCAGCAGTCAATCTCACCTTAGGAGGTCCTCCTACGAGCAGTACTTC